This T cell receptor beta chain was documented in a study of response to subunit inactivated influenza vaccine. Germline V gene lookup returns CDR1 SEHNR and CDR2 FQNEAQ (reference sequence). CDR3 length: 15 amino acids. The junction had 7 bases not matched to a gene; V was cut back by 6 bases and J by 0 bases. TCRdb processed the RT-PCR reads anew with MiXCR; each CDR3 protein has one entry. The sample gives about 300,000 distinct CDR3 sequences, roughly 22% of which show up once; 10% is in the top ten. This clonotype appeared many times. Its antigen is as yet unknown. Findings of the study overall: It was suggested by the authors that few new T cells are recruited by each seasonal influenza vaccination.

This clonotype was obtained from a man between 50 and 69 years old who received an inactivated influenza vaccine. The starting material was PBMCs from blood, obtained 21 months after vaccination. The chain has TRBV7-9 and TRBJ1-1; 7 bases are a match to TRBD1. CDR3 nucleotide sequence: TGTGCCAGCAGAGAGGTTGGGACAGTGAACACTGAAGCTTTCTTT. Residues: CASREVGTVNTEAFF.